The T cell receptor (beta chain) described here comes from a study of blood T cell repertoires in COVID-19. Study summary: Whether acute or convalescent, the COVID-19 samples came from the United States, Italy and Spain. PBMCs, B-cell-depleted T cells, or T cells were the source of the cDNA or gDNA that made up the material.

The CDR3 is made up of 15 amino acids. In the original analysis: Estimation of nucleated cell counts relied on the amplification of reference gene primers. Clones were read by immunoSEQ multiplex PCR, and TCRdb kept only the in-frame ones, dropping some. V and J calls and clone size come straight from that table; D and trimming were deduced from the DNA. The table lists over 150,000 clones, 70% to 85% of them singletons, with roughly 6.9% in the top ten. The TCR originated in a human donor with acute or convalescent COVID-19. The donor label of this sample is uncertain. What was sequenced was peripheral blood. The chain is built from TRBV1 and TRBJ2-7; the DNA was not used to check the table's D call, TRBD1. TRBV1 is a documented pseudogene. The CDR3 protein is CTSRFRRDRGGEQYF. The CDR3 DNA follows: TGCACCAGCAGATTCCGCCGGGACAGGGGGGGCGAGCAGTACTTC.